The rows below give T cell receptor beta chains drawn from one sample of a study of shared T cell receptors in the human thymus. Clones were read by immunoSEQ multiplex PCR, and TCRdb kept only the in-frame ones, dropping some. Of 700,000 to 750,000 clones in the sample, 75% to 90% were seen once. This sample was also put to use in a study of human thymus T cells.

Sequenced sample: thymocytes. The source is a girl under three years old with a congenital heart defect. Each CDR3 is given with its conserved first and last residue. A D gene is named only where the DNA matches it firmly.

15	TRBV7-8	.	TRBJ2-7	CASTPGTMLTYEQYF	TGTGCCAGCACCCCCGGGACAATGCTGACCTACGAGCAGTACTTC
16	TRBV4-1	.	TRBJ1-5	CASSQGIPVFRQPQHF	TGCGCCAGCAGCCAAGGAATCCCGGTTTTCCGGCAGCCCCAGCATTTT
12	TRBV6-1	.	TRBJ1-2	CASSLGQNGYTF	TGTGCCAGCAGCCTCGGACAGAATGGCTACACCTTC
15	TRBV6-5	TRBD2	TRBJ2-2	CASRPRGGNTGELFF	TGTGCCAGCAGGCCCCGGGGGGGCAACACCGGGGAGCTGTTTTTT
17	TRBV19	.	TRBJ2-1	CASSIWMTGVTGNEQFF	TGTGCCAGTAGTATATGGATGACAGGAGTAACGGGTAATGAGCAGTTCTTC
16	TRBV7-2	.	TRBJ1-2	CASSLKKRPSNYGYTF	TGTGCCAGCAGCTTAAAAAAGAGGCCCTCTAACTATGGCTACACCTTC
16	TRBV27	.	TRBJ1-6	CASSSDRSSYNSPLHF	TGTGCCAGCAGTTCAGACAGGAGCTCCTATAATTCACCCCTCCACTTT
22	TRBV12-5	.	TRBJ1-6	CASGLVWPRPLQIPKEGSPLHF	TGTGCTAGTGGTTTGGTATGGCCCCGTCCCTTACAAATACCTAAGGAGGGTTCACCCCTCCACTTT
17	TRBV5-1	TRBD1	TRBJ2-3	CASSSNRQGSSTDTQYF	TGCGCCAGCAGCTCCAACCGACAGGGAAGCAGCACAGATACGCAGTATTTT
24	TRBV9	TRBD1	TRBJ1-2	CASSVGPPPDRAGLRLLPNYGYTF	TGTGCCAGCAGCGTGGGTCCCCCTCCTGACAGGGCAGGTCTCCGACTCCTTCCTAACTATGGCTACACCTTC